This T cell receptor beta chain came from a study of blood T cell repertoires in COVID-19. Overall study: From T cells, B-cell-depleted T cells, or PBMCs came the material, which was cDNA or gDNA.

Authors' methods: Reference gene primer amplification gave nucleated cell count estimates. Clones were sequenced by immunoSEQ multiplex PCR, and TCRdb holds only the in-frame ones, with some missing. V, J and clone size are those of that table, while D and trimming were read from the DNA. There are around 58,000 clones in the sample; around 90% occur only once, and 10% to 15% lies in the top ten. The length of the CDR3 is 13 residues. V lost 2 bases to trimming and J lost 10 bases, with 12 bases between them. The germline V gene encodes CDR1 LNHNV and CDR2 YYDKDF (reference sequence). This TCR derives from a man between 60 and 75 years old with active COVID-19. Sequenced input: peripheral blood. This sequence joins TRBV15 and TRBJ2-1; weak D call: TRBD2 (5 bases). In nucleotides, the CDR3 is TGTGCCACCAGCAGAAGGAGGCAGTACGAGCAGTTCTTC. Its protein is CATSRRRQYEQFF.